Following are 30 T cell receptor beta chains from one sample sequenced in a study of control samples from healthy donors and cancer patients (dated by TCRdb to 2020 to 2021). Library preparation used the immunoSEQ multiplex PCR assay. TCRdb limited this immuneACCESS table to in-frame rearrangements with V and J called. A share of clones is missing; checked studies link under half to unresolved V genes, and the rest is unexplained. This sample comprises about 51,000 clones, roughly 89% of them detected only once. The ten largest make up about 1.4% of the sample. The sequencing input was PBMCs. These TCRs come from a man aged 40-49 years with colorectal cancer.

The chain employs TRBV4-1 and TRBJ2-4; no reliable D call. The germline V and J ends were trimmed by 0 bases and 0 bases, with 12 bases remaining between them. Germline V lookup: CDR1 MGHRA, CDR2 YSYEKL. The CDR3 is 17 amino acids. The DNA of the CDR3 is TGCGCCAGCAGCCAAGAAGCCCGAACCCTAGCCAAAAACATTCAGTACTTC. This gives the protein CASSQEARTLAKNIQYF.

This rearrangement joins TRBV3-1 (or the pseudogene TRBV3-2) to TRBJ1-1, with D unresolved. The CDR3 loop spans 14 amino acids. Germline V lookup: CDR1 LGHDT, CDR2 YNNKEL (reference sequence). Trimming removed 5 bases from V and 1 base from J, with 11 bases in between. CDR3 sequence: CASSFDIENTEAFF. The CDR3 DNA follows: TGTGCCAGCAGCTTTGACATAGAGAACACTGAAGCTTTCTTT.

The V and J genes are TRBV11-2 and TRBJ1-1; TRBD1 matches at 7 bases. The CDR3 is 17 amino acids. From germline, CDR1 is SGHAT and CDR2 FQNNGV. Unmatched junction bases numbered 8, after V lost 1 base and J lost 0 bases. This CDR3 reads CASSLVGTGTVNTEAFF. Written as DNA, the CDR3 is TGTGCCAGCAGCTTAGTTGGGACGGGGACAGTGAACACTGAAGCTTTCTTT.

This chain connects TRBV27 to TRBJ1-5; 9 bases map to TRBD1. The trim removed 6 bases at V and 5 bases at J, leaving 8 bases unmatched. Per the germline V gene, CDR1 is MNHEY and CDR2 is SMNVEV (reference sequence). There are 15 residues in the CDR3. In nucleotides, the CDR3 is TGTGCCAGCAGAAGGACAGGGGAGTCGTATCAGCCCCAGCATTTT. Residues: CASRRTGESYQPQHF.

The V and J genes are TRBV28 and TRBJ2-7; a weak D match, TRBD1 (5 bases). Germline CDR1 reads MDHEN; CDR2 reads SYDVKM. The CDR3 is 13 amino acids. Trimming pared 7 bases from V and 0 bases from J, leaving 10 bases between. Written as DNA, the CDR3 is TGTGCCAGCAAGGACACCAGCTCCTACGAGCAGTACTTC. Amino acids: CASKDTSSYEQYF.

The rearrangement links TRBV7-9 to TRBJ2-2; 7 positions match TRBD1. The CDR3 spans 14 residues. Trimming at V came to 5 bases and at J to 4 bases, leaving 4 bases not matched to a gene. In germline, CDR1 is SEHNR, CDR2 FQNEAQ (reference sequence). The CDR3 here is CASSQWDSTGELFF. DNA of the CDR3: TGTGCCAGCAGCCAATGGGACAGCACCGGGGAGCTGTTTTTT.

V is TRBV5-4 and J is TRBJ2-2, with a possible D match to TRBD1 (6 bases). The length of the CDR3 is 15 residues. CDR1 and CDR2 from the germline V gene are SGHNT and YYREEE (reference sequence). Between the trimmed V and J ends, which lost 3 bases and 6 bases, there was a span of 15 bases. The CDR3: CASSSGTRAPGELFF. Written as DNA, the CDR3 is TGTGCCAGCAGCTCCGGGACAAGGGCTCCCGGGGAGCTGTTTTTT.

The chain recombines TRBV29-1 with TRBJ1-5, with D unclear. Trimming took 2 bases from V and 7 from J, leaving 9 bases between them. Germline V lookup: CDR1 SQVTM, CDR2 ANQGSEA. The CDR3 length is 12 residues. The CDR3, as DNA: TGCAGCGTTGAAACGGGAGGGCAGCCCCAGCATTTT. It specifies CSVETGGQPQHF.

The rearrangement joins TRBV7-6 to TRBJ2-1, with D uncertain. Germline V lookup: CDR1 SGHVS, CDR2 FNYEAQ. This CDR3 spans 16 amino acids. V lost 1 base to trimming and J lost 0 bases, with 10 bases between them. The CDR3 sequence is CASSLEPQSSYNEQFF. Here the CDR3 DNA reads TGTGCCAGCAGCTTAGAACCGCAGAGCTCCTACAATGAGCAGTTCTTC.

This clone was seen a handful of times. This chain connects TRBV5-5 to TRBJ1-2; the D is unclear. The CDR3 spans 14 residues. Germline CDR1 reads SGHKS; CDR2 reads YYEKEE (reference sequence). Trimming stripped 2 bases from V and 4 bases from J, with 12 bases between. The CDR3 spells CASSLLGMGYGYTF. The CDR3 nucleotides are TGTGCCAGCAGCTTACTCGGTATGGGCTATGGCTACACCTTC.

This rearrangement joins TRBV3-1 (or the pseudogene TRBV3-2) to TRBJ1-4; D not resolved. Germline CDR1 reads LGHDT; CDR2 reads YNNKEL (reference sequence). V lost 2 bases to trimming and J lost 8 bases, with 15 bases between them. The CDR3 contains 15 residues. CDR3: CASSQNQVRREKLFF. CDR3 in DNA: TGTGCCAGCAGCCAAAACCAAGTTCGGAGGGAAAAACTGTTTTTT.

The V gene is TRBV27, the J gene TRBJ2-4; D might be TRBD2 (6 bases). There are 16 residues in the CDR3. V was trimmed by 5 bases and J by 0 bases, leaving 14 bases between them. CDR1 and CDR2 (germline): MNHEY, SMNVEV (reference sequence). CDR3 in DNA: TGTGCCAGCAGTCGCAAGACAGCGGGAGCCAAAAACATTCAGTACTTC. The encoded protein is CASSRKTAGAKNIQYF.

This clone was recorded only once. The chain couples TRBV19 to TRBJ1-1, with 7 nucleotides matching TRBD1. The CDR3 spans 14 residues. The trim removed 6 bases at V and 4 bases at J, leaving 8 bases unmatched. Germline V gene data show CDR1 as LNHDA and CDR2 as SQIVND (reference sequence). CDR3 in DNA: TGTGCCAGTAGGCAGCCTACAGGGGCCACTGAAGCTTTCTTT. Its translation: CASRQPTGATEAFF.

The chain combines TRBV12-5 with TRBJ2-4, with D tentatively TRBD1 or TRBD2 (5 bases each). The V gene's germline CDR1 is LGHNT and CDR2 FRNRAP. CDR3 length: 11 residues. V was pared by 5 bases and J by 11 bases, with 10 bases between. The CDR3 nucleotides read TGTGCTAGTGGTAGCTCGGGGCTTCAGTACTTC. It specifies CASGSSGLQYF.

The chain is built from TRBV18 and TRBJ2-5; D not certain. V gave up 0 bases and J gave up 3 bases, with 5 bases separating them. The length of the CDR3 is 13 residues. CDR1 and CDR2 from the germline V gene are KGHSH and LQKENI. The CDR3 here is CASSPPSEETQYF. The CDR3 nucleotides read TGTGCCAGCTCACCACCCTCGGAAGAGACCCAGTACTTC.

This clone was detected a few times. The rearrangement joins TRBV19 to TRBJ2-5, with TRBD1 as a possible D gene (6 bases). The CDR3 has 16 amino acids. CDR1 and CDR2 from the germline V gene are LNHDA and SQIVND (reference sequence). The V gene lost 0 bases and the J gene lost 5 bases, with 16 bases spanning the gap. CDR3 loop: CASSIETAHRVETQYF. The DNA for the CDR3 is TGTGCCAGTAGTATAGAAACCGCTCACAGGGTGGAGACCCAGTACTTC.

The V gene is TRBV5-4, the J gene TRBJ2-4; D is possibly TRBD1 or TRBD2 (6 bases each). Trimming removed 0 bases from V and 8 bases from J, with 15 bases in between. The CDR3 length is 15 residues. CDR1 is SGHNT and CDR2 is YYREEE in the germline V gene (reference sequence). CDR3: CASSLGGGRGDIQYF. The CDR3, as DNA: TGTGCCAGCAGCTTGGGAGGGGGGCGAGGGGACATTCAGTACTTC.

The chain couples TRBV24-1 to TRBJ1-2, with D unresolved. The CDR3 consists of 15 residues. The V gene lost 7 bases and the J gene lost 4 bases, with 18 bases spanning the gap. The germline V gene has CDR1 KGHDR and CDR2 SFDVKD. DNA for the CDR3: TGTGCCACCAGCTTCGCGTTCCATATTTGCTATGGCTACACCTTC. It codes for CATSFAFHICYGYTF.

The V and J genes are TRBV5-1 and TRBJ1-1; D is uncertain. Trimming removed 5 bases at V and 6 bases at J, with 11 bases between. The CDR3 is made up of 12 amino acids. Germline-derived CDR1 and CDR2 are SGHRS and YFSETQ. In DNA, the CDR3 is TGCGCCAGCAGTGACCCGCCGTCTGAAGCTTTCTTT. This sequence encodes CASSDPPSEAFF.

This chain joins TRBV7-3 and TRBJ1-1, with a possible D match to TRBD1 (6 bases). The CDR3 has 14 amino acids. Deletions cut 2 bases from V and 6 bases from J, with 13 bases between. CDR1 is SGHTA and CDR2 is FQGTGA in the germline V gene. CDR3 DNA sequence: TGTGCCAGCAGCTTACAGGGGCTGGCGGCTGAAGCTTTCTTT. It encodes CASSLQGLAAEAFF.

The rearrangement joins TRBV10-3 to TRBJ2-1; D is uncertain. The CDR3 runs 13 residues. Germline CDR1 reads ENHRY; CDR2 reads SYGVKD. Trimming removed 0 bases at V and 7 bases at J, with 7 bases between. CDR3 residues: CAISESNSNEQFF. The CDR3 DNA follows: TGTGCCATCAGTGAGTCGAATAGTAATGAGCAGTTCTTC.

This rearrangement joins TRBV9 to TRBJ1-2; D might be TRBD1 (6 bases). The CDR3 extends over 16 amino acids. Germline V gene sequence: CDR1 SGDLS, CDR2 YYNGEE. The V end was cut by 0 bases, the J end by 4 bases, with 16 bases between. The chain's CDR3 is CASSVDVQGLLYGYTF. Written as DNA, the CDR3 is TGTGCCAGCAGCGTAGATGTACAGGGCCTCCTCTATGGCTACACCTTC.

The chain carries TRBV7-2 and TRBJ1-4, with D unresolved. Germline V CDR1 and CDR2: SGHTA, FQGNSA. The CDR3 covers 15 residues. The V and J ends lost 5 bases and 1 base respectively, with 11 bases between them. The CDR3 loop reads CASSPYGLTNEKLFF. The CDR3 region has the DNA TGTGCCAGCAGCCCATACGGCCTAACTAATGAAAAACTGTTTTTT.

The V gene is TRBV12-3 or TRBV12-4, the J gene TRBJ2-7, with unresolved D. V dropped 2 bases and J dropped 4 bases, with 9 bases sitting between them. The CDR3 has 13 residues. The CDR3 here is CASSLRLSYEQYF. The CDR3 DNA reads as TGTGCCAGCAGTTTAAGACTTTCTTACGAGCAGTACTTC.

V usage is TRBV14 and J usage is TRBJ2-3; possibly TRBD1 or TRBD2 for D (5 bases each). Germline CDR1 is SGHDN and CDR2 is FVKESK. V lost 0 bases and J 1 base, leaving 14 bases between the germline ends. The CDR3 is 17 residues long. The CDR3 DNA follows: TGTGCCAGCAGCCAAGATTGGACGGGACGGCGCACAGATACGCAGTATTTT. Amino acids: CASSQDWTGRRTDTQYF.

The chain joins TRBV30 to TRBJ1-5, with D possibly TRBD1 on 6 matching bases. The germline V gene has CDR1 GTSNPN and CDR2 SVGIG (reference sequence). Trimming shortened V by 2 bases and J by 7 bases, and 12 bases separated the two germline ends. CDR3 length equals 13 residues. The CDR3 nucleotides are TGTGCCTGGAGTAAAACAGGGCAACAGCCCCAGCATTTT. Translation gives CAWSKTGQQPQHF.

This chain joins TRBV7-9 and TRBJ2-2; D remains unclear. The CDR3 sequence is 16 residues long. Germline assignment: CDR1 SEHNR and CDR2 FQNEAQ (reference sequence). The V end lost 4 bases, the J end lost 1 base, and 13 bases lay between the germline ends. CDR3 protein: CASSSTVVGNTGELFF. DNA of the CDR3: TGTGCCAGCAGCTCAACTGTAGTAGGGAACACCGGGGAGCTGTTTTTT.

The rearrangement joins TRBV21-1 to TRBJ1-4; TRBD1, the table's D call, lacks a check against the DNA. TRBV21-1 is a recognized pseudogene. This CDR3 comprises 14 residues. The CDR3 is CASSNGTGNEKLFF. The CDR3 DNA reads as TGTGCCAGCAGCAACGGGACAGGAAATGAAAAACTGTTTTTT.

The sample holds one count of this clone. The V gene is TRBV27, the J gene TRBJ1-1; D uncertain. There are 13 residues in the CDR3. V lost 1 base and J lost 1, with 4 bases in between. Germline CDR1 and CDR2: MNHEY and SMNVEV (reference sequence). The CDR3 DNA follows: TGTGCCAGCAGTTTATACAGGAACACTGAAGCTTTCTTT. Its translation is CASSLYRNTEAFF.

The J gene is TRBJ2-5, the V gene TRBV7-9, with 9 bases identical to TRBD1. The CDR3 totals 15 residues. V trimming: 5 bases; J trimming: 5 bases; junction bases outside the gene matches: 9. The germline V gene has CDR1 SEHNR and CDR2 FQNEAQ (reference sequence). CDR3 DNA sequence: TGTGCCAGCAGCGGTACGGGACAGGGTTGGGAGACCCAGTACTTC. This sequence encodes CASSGTGQGWETQYF. The variable domain in full, with the rest retrieved from reference TRBV7-9 and TRBJ2-5, is DTGVSQNPRHKITKRGQNVTFRCDPISEHNRLYWYRQTLGQGPEFLTYFQNEAQLEKSRLLSDRFSAERPKGSFSTLEIQRTEQGDSAMYLCASSGTGQGWETQYFGPGTRLLVL.